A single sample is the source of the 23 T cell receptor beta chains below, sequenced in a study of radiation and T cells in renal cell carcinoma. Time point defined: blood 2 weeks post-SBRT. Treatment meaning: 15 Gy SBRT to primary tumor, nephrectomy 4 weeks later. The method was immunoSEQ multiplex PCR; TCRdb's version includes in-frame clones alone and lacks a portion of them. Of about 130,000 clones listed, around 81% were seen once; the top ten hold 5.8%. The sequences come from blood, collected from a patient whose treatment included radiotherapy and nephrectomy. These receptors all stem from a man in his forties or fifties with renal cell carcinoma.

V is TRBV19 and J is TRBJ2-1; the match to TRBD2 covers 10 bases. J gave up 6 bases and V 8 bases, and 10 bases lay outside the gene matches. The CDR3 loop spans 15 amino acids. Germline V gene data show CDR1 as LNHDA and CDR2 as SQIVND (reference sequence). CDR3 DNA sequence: TGTGCCAGTGCTGAGCGGGAGGGCCGTTCCAATGAGCAGTTCTTC. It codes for CASAEREGRSNEQFF. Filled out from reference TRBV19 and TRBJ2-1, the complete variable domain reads DGGITQSPKYLFRKEGQNVTLSCEQNLNHDAMYWYRQDPGQGLRLIYYSQIVNDFQKGDIAEGYSVSREKKESFPLTVTSAQKNPTAFYLCASAEREGRSNEQFFGPGTRLTVL.

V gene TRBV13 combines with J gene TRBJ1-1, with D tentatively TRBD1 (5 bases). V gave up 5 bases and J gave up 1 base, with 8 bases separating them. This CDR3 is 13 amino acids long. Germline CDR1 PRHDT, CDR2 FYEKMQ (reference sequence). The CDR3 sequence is CASSPGPNTEAFF. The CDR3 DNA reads TGTGCCAGCAGCCCGGGGCCGAACACTGAAGCTTTCTTT.

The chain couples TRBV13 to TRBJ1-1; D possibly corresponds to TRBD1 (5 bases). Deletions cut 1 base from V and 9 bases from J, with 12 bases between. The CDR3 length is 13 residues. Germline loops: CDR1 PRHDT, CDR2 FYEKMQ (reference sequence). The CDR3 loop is CASSLDGGKQAFF. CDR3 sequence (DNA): TGTGCCAGCAGCTTAGATGGGGGGAAGCAAGCTTTCTTT.

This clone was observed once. CDR3 bases: TGTGCCAGTGGAAACACTGAAGCTTTCTTT. Its translation: CASGNTEAFF. J is TRBJ1-1 and V is TRBV19; D unresolved. Germline values: CDR1 LNHDA, CDR2 SQIVND (reference sequence). V was pared by 8 bases and J by 2 bases, with 3 bases between. The length of the CDR3 is 10 residues.

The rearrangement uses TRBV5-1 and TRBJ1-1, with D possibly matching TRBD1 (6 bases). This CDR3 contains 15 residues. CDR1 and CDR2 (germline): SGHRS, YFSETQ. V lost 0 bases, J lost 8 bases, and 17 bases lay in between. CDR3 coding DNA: TGCGCCAGCAGCTTGGATCCGGGGGCGCGACCCGAAGCTTTCTTT. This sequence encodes CASSLDPGARPEAFF.

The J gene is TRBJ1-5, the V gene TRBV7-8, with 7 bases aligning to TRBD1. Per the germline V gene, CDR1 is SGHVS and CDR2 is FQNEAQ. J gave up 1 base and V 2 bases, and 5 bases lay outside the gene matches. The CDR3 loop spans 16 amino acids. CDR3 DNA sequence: TGTGCCAGCAGCTTAAACAGACAGGGAAGCAATCAGCCCCAGCATTTT. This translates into CASSLNRQGSNQPQHF.

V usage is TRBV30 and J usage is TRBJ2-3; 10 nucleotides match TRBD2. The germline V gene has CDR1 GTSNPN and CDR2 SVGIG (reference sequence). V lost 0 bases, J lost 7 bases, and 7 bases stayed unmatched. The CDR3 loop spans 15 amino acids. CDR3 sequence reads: CAWSVLQRGGYTQYF. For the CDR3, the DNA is TGTGCCTGGAGTGTTCTCCAGCGGGGGGGGTATACGCAGTATTTT.

The CDR3 protein is CASSPVGLAGDTEQFF. The CDR3 nucleotides are TGTGCCAGCAGCCCAGTGGGTCTAGCGGGAGACACTGAGCAGTTCTTC. This rearrangement joins TRBV5-4 to TRBJ2-1; 10 bases are a match to TRBD2. Germline V gives CDR1 SGHNT, CDR2 YYREEE (reference sequence). J was trimmed by 9 bases and V by 4 bases; bases with no gene match: 13. The CDR3 has 16 residues.

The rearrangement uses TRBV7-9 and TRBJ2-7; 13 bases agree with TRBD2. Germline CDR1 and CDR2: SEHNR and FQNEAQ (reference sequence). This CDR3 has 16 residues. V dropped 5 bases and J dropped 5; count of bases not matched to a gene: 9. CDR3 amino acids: CASSMGLAGPPDEQYF. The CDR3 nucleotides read TGTGCCAGCAGCATGGGACTAGCGGGACCCCCAGACGAGCAGTACTTC.

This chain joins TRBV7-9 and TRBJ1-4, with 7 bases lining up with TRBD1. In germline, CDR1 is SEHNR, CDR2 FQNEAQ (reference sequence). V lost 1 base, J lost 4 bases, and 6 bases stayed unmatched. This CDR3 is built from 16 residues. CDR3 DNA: TGTGCCAGCAGCTTAGGAGGGGGCGGAAATAATGAAAAACTGTTTTTT. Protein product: CASSLGGGGNNEKLFF.

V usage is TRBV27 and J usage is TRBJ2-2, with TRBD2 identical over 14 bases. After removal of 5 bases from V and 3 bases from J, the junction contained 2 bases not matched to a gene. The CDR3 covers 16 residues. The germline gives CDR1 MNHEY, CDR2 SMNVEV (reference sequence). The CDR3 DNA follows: TGTGCCAGCAGTAGGACTAGCGGGAGGTACACCGGGGAGCTGTTTTTT. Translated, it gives CASSRTSGRYTGELFF.

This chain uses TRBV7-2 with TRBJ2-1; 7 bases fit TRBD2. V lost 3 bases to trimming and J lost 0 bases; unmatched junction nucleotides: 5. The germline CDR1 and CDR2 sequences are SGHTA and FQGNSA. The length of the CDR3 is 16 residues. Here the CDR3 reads CASSFIGGGSYNEQFF. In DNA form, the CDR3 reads TGTGCCAGCAGCTTTATCGGCGGGGGCTCCTACAATGAGCAGTTCTTC.

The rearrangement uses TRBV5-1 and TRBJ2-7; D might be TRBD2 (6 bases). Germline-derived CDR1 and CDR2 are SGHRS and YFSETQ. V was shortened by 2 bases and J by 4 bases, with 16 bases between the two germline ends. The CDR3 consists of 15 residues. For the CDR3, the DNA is TGCGCCAGCAGCTTTCTAGCCGGGACTGAGTACGAGCAGTACTTC. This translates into CASSFLAGTEYEQYF.

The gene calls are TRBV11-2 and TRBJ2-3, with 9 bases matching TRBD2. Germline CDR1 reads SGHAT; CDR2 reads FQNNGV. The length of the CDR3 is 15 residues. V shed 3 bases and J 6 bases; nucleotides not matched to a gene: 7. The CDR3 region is CASSFLAGGRDTQYF. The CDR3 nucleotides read TGTGCCAGCAGCTTCCTTGCGGGGGGGAGGGATACGCAGTATTTT.

The CDR3: CASSKWRDEQYF. CDR3 DNA: TGTGCCAGTAGTAAGTGGAGAGACGAGCAGTACTTC. The gene calls are TRBV19 and TRBJ2-7; D remains ambiguous. Germline-derived CDR1 and CDR2 are LNHDA and SQIVND (reference sequence). The CDR3 is made up of 12 amino acids. The V gene lost 4 bases and the J gene lost 5 bases, with 9 bases spanning the gap.

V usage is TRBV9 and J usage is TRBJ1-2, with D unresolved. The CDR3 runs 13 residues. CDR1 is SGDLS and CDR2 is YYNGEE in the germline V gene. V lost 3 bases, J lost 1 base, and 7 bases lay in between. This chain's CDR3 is CASSASLNYGYTF. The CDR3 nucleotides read TGTGCCAGCAGCGCGTCACTTAACTATGGCTACACCTTC. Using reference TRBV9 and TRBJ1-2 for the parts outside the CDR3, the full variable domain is DSGVTQTPKHLITATGQRVTLRCSPRSGDLSVYWYQQSLDQGLQFLIQYYNGEERAKGNILERFSAQQFPDLHSELNLSSLELGDSALYFCASSASLNYGYTFGSGTRLTVV.

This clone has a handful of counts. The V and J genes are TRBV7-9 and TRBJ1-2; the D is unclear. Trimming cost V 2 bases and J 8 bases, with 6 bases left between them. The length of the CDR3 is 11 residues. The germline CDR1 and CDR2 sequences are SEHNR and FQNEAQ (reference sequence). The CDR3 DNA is TGTGCCAGCAGCTTAAGTCACGGCTACACCTTC. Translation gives CASSLSHGYTF.

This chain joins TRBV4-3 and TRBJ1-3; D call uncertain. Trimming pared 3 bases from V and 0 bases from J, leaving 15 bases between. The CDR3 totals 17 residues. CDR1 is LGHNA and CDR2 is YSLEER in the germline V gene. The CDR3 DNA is TGCGCCAGCAGCCAGAACGTTCGGGGAAACTCTGGAAACACCATATATTTT. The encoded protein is CASSQNVRGNSGNTIYF.

The CDR3 nucleotides read TGCGCCAGCAGCCAAGAAGGGGGCTTTTTATCGGGGGCCAACGTCCTGACTTTC. Protein sequence: CASSQEGGFLSGANVLTF. The chain is built from TRBV4-1 and TRBJ2-6; TRBD1 agrees at 7 bases. The V gene end was trimmed by 0 bases and the J gene end by 4 bases; junction bases not matched to a gene: 9. Per the germline V gene, CDR1 is MGHRA and CDR2 is YSYEKL. The length of the CDR3 is 18 residues.

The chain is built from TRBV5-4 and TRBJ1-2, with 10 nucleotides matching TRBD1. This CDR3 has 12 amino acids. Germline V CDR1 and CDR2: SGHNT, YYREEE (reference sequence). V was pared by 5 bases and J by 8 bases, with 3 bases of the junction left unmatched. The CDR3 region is CASRGTGDGYTF. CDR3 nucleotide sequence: TGTGCCAGCAGGGGGACAGGGGACGGCTACACCTTC.

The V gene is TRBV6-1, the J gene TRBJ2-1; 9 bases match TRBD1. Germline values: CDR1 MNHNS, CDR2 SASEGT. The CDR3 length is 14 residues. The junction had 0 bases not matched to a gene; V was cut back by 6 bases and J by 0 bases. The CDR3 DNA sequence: TGTGCCAGCAGGACAGGGGGCTCCTACAATGAGCAGTTCTTC. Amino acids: CASRTGGSYNEQFF.

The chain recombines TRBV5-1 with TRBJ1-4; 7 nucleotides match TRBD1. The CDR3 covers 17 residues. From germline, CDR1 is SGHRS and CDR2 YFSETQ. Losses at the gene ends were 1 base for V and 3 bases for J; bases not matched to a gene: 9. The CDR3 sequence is CASSLIKIRGSNEKLFF. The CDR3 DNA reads TGCGCCAGCAGCTTGATAAAAATCAGGGGGTCTAATGAAAAACTGTTTTTT.

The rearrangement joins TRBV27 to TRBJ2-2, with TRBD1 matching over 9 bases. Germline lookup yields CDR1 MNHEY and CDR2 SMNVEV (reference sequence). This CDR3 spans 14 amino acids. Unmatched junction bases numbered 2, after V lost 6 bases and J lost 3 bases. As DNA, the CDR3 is TGTGCCAGCAGACAGGGGGCCGACACCGGGGAGCTGTTTTTT. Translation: CASRQGADTGELFF.